This T cell receptor (beta chain) was captured by sequencing in a study of blood T cell repertoires in COVID-19. Turning to the study itself: The analysed material was cDNA or gDNA that came from T cells, B-cell-depleted T cells, or PBMCs.

This clone appeared once. In the authors' workflow: Reference gene primer amplification gave estimated nucleated cell counts. Sequenced by immunoSEQ multiplex PCR; TCRdb stores in-frame clones only, minus some. For V, J and clone size, that table is used; D and trimming come from the DNA. The data hold 64,000 or so clones, with 82% observed a single time. Germline CDR1 SGHVS, CDR2 FQNEAQ. V trimming: 2 bases; J trimming: 6 bases; junction bases outside the gene matches: 11. The CDR3 is 17 amino acids. The TCR was taken from a human donor in a cohort sampled during active COVID-19. V is TRBV7-8 and J is TRBJ2-1; 9 nucleotides agree with TRBD2. Sequencing was performed on peripheral blood. The CDR3 region is CASSLQRRIAGANEQFF. In DNA form, the CDR3 reads TGTGCCAGCAGCTTACAGAGGCGGATAGCGGGGGCCAATGAGCAGTTCTTC.